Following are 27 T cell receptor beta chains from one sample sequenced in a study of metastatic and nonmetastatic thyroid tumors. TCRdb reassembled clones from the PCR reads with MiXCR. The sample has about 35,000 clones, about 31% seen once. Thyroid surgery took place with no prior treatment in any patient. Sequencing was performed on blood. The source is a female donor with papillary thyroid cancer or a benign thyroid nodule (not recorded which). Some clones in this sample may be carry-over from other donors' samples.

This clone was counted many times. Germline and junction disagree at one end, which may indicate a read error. CDR3 protein: CASTPGGTGAETQYF. DNA of the CDR3: TGCGCCAGCACCCCCGGGGGGACGGGGGCTGAGACCCAGTACTTC. The rearrangement links TRBV5-4 to TRBJ2-5, with D perhaps TRBD2 (7 bases). The CDR3 runs to 15 residues. The germline gives CDR1 SGHNT, CDR2 YYREEE (reference sequence).

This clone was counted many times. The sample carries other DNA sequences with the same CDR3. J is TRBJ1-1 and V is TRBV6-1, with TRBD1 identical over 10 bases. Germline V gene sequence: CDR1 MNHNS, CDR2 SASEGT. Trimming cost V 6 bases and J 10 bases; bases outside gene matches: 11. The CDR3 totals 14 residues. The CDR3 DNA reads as TGTGCCAGCAGGCGACCCGGGACAGGGGACTCAGCTTTCTTT. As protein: CASRRPGTGDSAFF.

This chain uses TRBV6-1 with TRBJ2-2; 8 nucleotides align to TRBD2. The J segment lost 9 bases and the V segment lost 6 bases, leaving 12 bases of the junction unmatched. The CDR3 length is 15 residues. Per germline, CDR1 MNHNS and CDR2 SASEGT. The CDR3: CASRWTSLRTWELFF. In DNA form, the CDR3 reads TGTGCCAGCAGATGGACTAGCCTTCGTACCTGGGAGCTGTTTTTT.

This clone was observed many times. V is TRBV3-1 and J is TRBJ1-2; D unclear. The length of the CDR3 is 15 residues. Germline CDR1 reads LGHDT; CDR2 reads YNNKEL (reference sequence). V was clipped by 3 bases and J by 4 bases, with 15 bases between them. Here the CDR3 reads CASSHAGNRPYGYTF. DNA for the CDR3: TGTGCCAGCAGCCACGCAGGAAACCGCCCCTATGGCTACACCTTC.

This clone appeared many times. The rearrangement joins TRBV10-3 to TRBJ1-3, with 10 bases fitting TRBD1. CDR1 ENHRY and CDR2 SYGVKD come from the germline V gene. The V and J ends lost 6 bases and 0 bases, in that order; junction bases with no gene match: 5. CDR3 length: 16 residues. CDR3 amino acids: CAISGDRGLSGNTIYF. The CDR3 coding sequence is TGTGCCATCAGCGGGGACAGGGGACTCTCTGGAAACACCATATATTTT.

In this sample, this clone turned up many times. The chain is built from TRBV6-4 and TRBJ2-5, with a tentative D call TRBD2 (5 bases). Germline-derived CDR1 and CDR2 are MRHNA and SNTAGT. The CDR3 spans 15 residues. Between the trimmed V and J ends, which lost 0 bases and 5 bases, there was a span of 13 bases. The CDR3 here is CASSDSWGPGETQYF. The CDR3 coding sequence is TGTGCCAGCAGTGACTCTTGGGGTCCGGGGGAGACCCAGTACTTC.

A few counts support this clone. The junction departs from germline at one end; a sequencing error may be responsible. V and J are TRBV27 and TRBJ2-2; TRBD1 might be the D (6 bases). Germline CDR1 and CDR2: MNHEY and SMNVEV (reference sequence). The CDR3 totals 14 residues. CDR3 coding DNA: TGTGCCACCAACAGTAACAGGGACACCTGGGAGCTGTTTTTT. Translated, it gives CATNSNRDTWELFF.

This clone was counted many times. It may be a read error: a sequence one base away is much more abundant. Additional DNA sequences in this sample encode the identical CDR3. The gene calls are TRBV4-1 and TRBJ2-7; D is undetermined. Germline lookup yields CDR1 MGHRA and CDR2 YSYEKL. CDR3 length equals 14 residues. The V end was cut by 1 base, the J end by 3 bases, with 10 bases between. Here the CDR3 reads CASSQGEAGYEQYF. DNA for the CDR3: TGCGCCAGCAGCCAAGGTGAGGCAGGCTACGAGCAGTACTTC.

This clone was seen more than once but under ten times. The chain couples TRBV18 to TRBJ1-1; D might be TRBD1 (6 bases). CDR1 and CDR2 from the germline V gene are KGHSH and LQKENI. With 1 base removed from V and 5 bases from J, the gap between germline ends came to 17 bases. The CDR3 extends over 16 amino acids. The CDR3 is CASSPLGQGFSTEAFF. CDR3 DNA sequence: TGTGCCAGCTCACCACTGGGGCAGGGGTTTTCGACTGAAGCTTTCTTT.

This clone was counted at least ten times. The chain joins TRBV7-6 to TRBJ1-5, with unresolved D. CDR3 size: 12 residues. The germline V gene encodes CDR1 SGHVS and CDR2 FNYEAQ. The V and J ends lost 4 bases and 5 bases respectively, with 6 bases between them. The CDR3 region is CASSSQDQPQHF. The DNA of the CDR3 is TGTGCCAGCAGCTCCCAAGATCAGCCCCAGCATTTT.

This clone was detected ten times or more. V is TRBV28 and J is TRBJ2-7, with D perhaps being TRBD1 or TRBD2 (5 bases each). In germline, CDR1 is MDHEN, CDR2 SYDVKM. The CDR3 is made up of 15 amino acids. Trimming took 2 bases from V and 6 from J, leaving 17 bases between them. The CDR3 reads CASSLGGRWPGEQYF. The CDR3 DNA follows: TGTGCCAGCAGTTTAGGGGGACGGTGGCCCGGCGAGCAGTACTTC.

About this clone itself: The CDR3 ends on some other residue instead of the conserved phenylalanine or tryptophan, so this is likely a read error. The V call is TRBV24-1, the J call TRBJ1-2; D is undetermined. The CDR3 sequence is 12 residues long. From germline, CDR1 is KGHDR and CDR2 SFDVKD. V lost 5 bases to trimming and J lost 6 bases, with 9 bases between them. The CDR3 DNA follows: TGTGCCACCAGTGCGGGCAGCGATGGCTACACCTTG. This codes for CATSAGSDGYTL.

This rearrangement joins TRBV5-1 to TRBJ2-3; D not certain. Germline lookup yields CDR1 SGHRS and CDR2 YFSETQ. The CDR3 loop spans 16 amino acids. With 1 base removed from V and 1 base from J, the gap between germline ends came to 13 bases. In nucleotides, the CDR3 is TGCGCCAGCAGCTTGTATTGGTCGTCGCGCACAGATACGCAGTATTTT. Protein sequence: CASSLYWSSRTDTQYF.

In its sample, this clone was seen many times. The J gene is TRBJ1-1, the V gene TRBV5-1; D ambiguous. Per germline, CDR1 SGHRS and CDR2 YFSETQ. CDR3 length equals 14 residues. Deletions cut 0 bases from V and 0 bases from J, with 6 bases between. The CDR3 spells CASSLGAMNTEAFF. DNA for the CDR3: TGCGCCAGCAGCTTGGGAGCAATGAACACTGAAGCTTTCTTT.

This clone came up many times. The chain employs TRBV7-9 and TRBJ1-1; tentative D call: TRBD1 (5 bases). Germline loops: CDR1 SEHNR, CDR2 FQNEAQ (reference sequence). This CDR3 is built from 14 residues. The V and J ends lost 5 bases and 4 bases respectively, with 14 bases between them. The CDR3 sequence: CASSNLVGLTEAFF. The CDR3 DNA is TGTGCCAGCAGCAATCTCGTGGGGCTCACTGAAGCTTTCTTT. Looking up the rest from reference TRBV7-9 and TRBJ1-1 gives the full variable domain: DTGVSQNPRHKITKRGQNVTFRCDPISEHNRLYWYRQTLGQGPEFLTYFQNEAQLEKSRLLSDRFSAERPKGSFSTLEIQRTEQGDSAMYLCASSNLVGLTEAFFGQGTRLTVV.

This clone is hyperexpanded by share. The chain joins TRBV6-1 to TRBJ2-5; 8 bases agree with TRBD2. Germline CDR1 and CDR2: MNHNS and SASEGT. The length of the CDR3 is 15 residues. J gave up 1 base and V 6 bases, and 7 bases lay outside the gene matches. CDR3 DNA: TGTGCCAGCAGCTCGAAGACTAGCGCCCAAGAGACCCAGTACTTC. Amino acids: CASSSKTSAQETQYF.

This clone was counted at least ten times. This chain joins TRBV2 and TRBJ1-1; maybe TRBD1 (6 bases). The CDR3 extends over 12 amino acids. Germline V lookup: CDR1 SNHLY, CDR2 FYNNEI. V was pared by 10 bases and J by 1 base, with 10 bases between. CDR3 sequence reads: CAKGQSNTEAFF. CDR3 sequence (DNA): TGTGCCAAAGGACAGTCGAACACTGAAGCTTTCTTT.

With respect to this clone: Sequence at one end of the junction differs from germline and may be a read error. CDR3 nucleotide sequence: TGTTCCAGCAGTTCGGGTCCAAACACTGAAGCTTTCTTT. The encoded protein is CSSSSGPNTEAFF. The genes are TRBV6-2 or TRBV6-3 and TRBJ1-1; D unresolved. The CDR3 runs 13 residues. Germline-derived CDR1 and CDR2 are MNHEY and SVGEGT.

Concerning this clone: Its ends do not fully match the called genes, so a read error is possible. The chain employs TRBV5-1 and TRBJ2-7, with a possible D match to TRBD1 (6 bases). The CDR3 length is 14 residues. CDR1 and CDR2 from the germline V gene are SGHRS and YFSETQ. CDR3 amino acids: CASSLGNRAYEHSF. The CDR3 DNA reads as TGCGCAAGCAGCTTGGGGAACAGGGCCTACGAGCATTCCTTC.

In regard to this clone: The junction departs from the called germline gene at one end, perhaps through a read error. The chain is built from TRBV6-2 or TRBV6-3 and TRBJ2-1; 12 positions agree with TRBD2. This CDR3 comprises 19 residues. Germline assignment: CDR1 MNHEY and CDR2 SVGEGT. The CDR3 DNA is TGTGCCAGCAGTCAGGGACTAGCGGGTCCCATGAGATCCTACAGTGAGCAGTTCTTC. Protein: CASSQGLAGPMRSYSEQFF.

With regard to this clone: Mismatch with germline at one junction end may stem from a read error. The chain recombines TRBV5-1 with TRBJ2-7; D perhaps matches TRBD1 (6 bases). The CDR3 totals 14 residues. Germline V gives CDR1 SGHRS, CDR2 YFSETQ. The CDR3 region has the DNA TGCGCCAGCATCTTGGAGGACAGCTCCTACGAGCAGTACTTC. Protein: CASILEDSSYEQYF.

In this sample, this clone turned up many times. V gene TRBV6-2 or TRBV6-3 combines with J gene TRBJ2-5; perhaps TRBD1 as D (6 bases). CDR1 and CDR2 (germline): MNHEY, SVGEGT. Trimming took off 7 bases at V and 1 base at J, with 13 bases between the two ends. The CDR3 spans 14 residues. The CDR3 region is CASTITGFQETQYF. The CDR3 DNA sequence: TGTGCCAGCACCATAACAGGGTTCCAAGAGACCCAGTACTTC.

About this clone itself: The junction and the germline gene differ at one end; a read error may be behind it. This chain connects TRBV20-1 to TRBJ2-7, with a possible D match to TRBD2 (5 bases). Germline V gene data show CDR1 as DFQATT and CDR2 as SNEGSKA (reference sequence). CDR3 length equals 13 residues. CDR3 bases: TGCAGTGCTAGGTGGCAGGACTCCTACCAGCAGTACTTC. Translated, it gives CSARWQDSYQQYF.

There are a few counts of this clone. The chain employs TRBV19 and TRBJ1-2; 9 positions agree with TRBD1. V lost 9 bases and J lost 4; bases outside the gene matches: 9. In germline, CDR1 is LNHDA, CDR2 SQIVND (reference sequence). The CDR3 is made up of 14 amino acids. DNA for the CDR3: TGTGCCAGCCGTATCCGGGACAGGGCCTATGGCTACACCTTC. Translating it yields CASRIRDRAYGYTF.

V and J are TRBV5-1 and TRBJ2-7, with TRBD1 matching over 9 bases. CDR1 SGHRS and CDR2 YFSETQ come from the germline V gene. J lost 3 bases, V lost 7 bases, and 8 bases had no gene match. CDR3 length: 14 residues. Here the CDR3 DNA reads TGCGCCAGCTCAAGACAGGGGGGAGACTACGAGCAGTACTTC. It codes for CASSRQGGDYEQYF.

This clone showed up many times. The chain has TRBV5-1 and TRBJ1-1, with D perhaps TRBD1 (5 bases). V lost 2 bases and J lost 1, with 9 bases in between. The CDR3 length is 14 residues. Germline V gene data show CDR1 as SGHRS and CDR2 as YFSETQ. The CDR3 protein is CASSFGTTNTEAFF. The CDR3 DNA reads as TGCGCCAGCAGCTTTGGGACTACGAACACTGAAGCTTTCTTT.

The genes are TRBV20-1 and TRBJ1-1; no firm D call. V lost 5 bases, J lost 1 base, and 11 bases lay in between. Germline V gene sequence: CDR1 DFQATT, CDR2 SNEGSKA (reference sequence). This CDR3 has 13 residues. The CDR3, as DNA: TGCAGTGCTGACAATAGCGGGAACACTGAAGCTTTCTTT. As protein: CSADNSGNTEAFF.